Sequencing of this T cell receptor (beta chain) was carried out in a study of cytomegalovirus exposure and HLA in healthy donors. CDR1 is LGHNA, CDR2 YNFKEQ, per germline. Trimming removed 4 bases at V and 3 bases at J, with 12 bases between. The CDR3 runs to 14 residues. 13 Jbeta primers and 60 Vbeta primers were used for the PCR. Measured with immunoSEQ multiplex PCR; TCRdb has only the in-frame clones, and not every one. Among fewer than 200,000 clones listed, approximately 84% were seen once. The sequence derives from a woman aged 50 to 60 in good health and CMV-seropositive. The chain joins TRBV4-2 to TRBJ2-5; D might be TRBD2 (6 bases). The sequencing sample was made of PBMCs. The CDR3 region is CASSRGDGEETQYF. CDR3 DNA: TGTGCCAGCAGCCGGGGGGACGGGGAAGAGACCCAGTACTTC.